The clone carrying this TCR beta chain was observed a few times. Its matching antigen is unknown. Germline V gives CDR1 DFQATT, CDR2 SNEGSKA (reference sequence). This CDR3 region has 14 residues. The trim removed 5 bases at V and 0 bases at J, leaving 5 bases unmatched. The data belong to a study of blood T cells in healthy people across ages. A J-beta primer mix and a sample-barcoded 5' primer were used in a second PCR of about 6 to 12 cycles. TCRdb independently ran MiXCR on the 5' RACE reads; one entry per CDR3 protein. The profile shows roughly 1.6 million distinct CDR3 sequences, about 31% of them singletons. General study findings and limits: More naive CD4+ cells and higher diversity were found in long-lived than in aged donors.

This clonotype was obtained from a woman in her twenties or thirties in good health. The chain is built from TRBV20-1 and TRBJ2-3; TRBD1 matches at 7 bases. Specimen: blood. The CDR3 protein is CSASDRASTDTQYF. The CDR3 coding sequence is TGCAGTGCTTCCGACAGGGCCAGCACAGATACGCAGTATTTT.